Listed below are T cell receptor beta chains from one sample, sequenced in a study of OX40 agonist ivuxolimab in advanced cancers. The data were produced by immunoSEQ multiplex PCR, yet TCRdb's version contains in-frame clones alone and is incomplete. Of tens of thousands of clones in the sample, around 73% were seen once. The sample was CD4+ or CD8+ T cells sorted from blood, taken in a trial of the OX40 agonist ivuxolimab. Receptor source: an adult with an advanced solid tumor such as melanoma, head and neck, liver or kidney cancer. Each CDR3 is given without its conserved first and last residue. The D gene is left open where the match is weak. Not every row has a clone size; where given, it reads once, few, many or a size class.

J gene: TRBJ1-3; V gene: TRBV28; D gene: .; clone size: once; CDR3 protein: ASSFLRGLSGNTIY
J gene: TRBJ2-3; V gene: TRBV7-2; D gene: TRBD1; clone size: .; CDR3 protein: ASRPGGGDTTSYTQY
J gene: TRBJ2-6; V gene: TRBV6-1; D gene: .; clone size: .; CDR3 protein: ASSVYYSGANVLT
J gene: TRBJ1-6; V gene: TRBV7-9; D gene: .; clone size: .; CDR3 protein: ASSSDRQSSYNSPLH
J gene: TRBJ1-1; V gene: TRBV5-4; D gene: TRBD1; clone size: .; CDR3 protein: ASSGPETGGNTEAF
J gene: TRBJ2-3; V gene: TRBV28; D gene: TRBD2; clone size: .; CDR3 protein: ASSFPRGEWGTDTQY
J gene: TRBJ2-5; V gene: TRBV21-1; D gene: .; clone size: .; CDR3 protein: ASSILSPGTGAQETQY
J gene: TRBJ2-7; V gene: TRBV19; D gene: .; clone size: .; CDR3 protein: ASSDGWGSYEQY
J gene: TRBJ2-1; V gene: TRBV29-1; D gene: TRBD1; clone size: .; CDR3 protein: SVTGEVYNEQF
J gene: TRBJ2-7; V gene: TRBV4-1; D gene: TRBD1; clone size: .; CDR3 protein: ASSQTGTGAYEQY
J gene: TRBJ2-1; V gene: TRBV9; D gene: .; clone size: .; CDR3 protein: ASSGGSSYNEQF
J gene: TRBJ1-6; V gene: TRBV19; D gene: .; clone size: .; CDR3 protein: ASQSLVGDSPLH
J gene: TRBJ2-7; V gene: TRBV5-6; D gene: .; clone size: medium-sized; CDR3 protein: ASSFARYGEQY
J gene: TRBJ2-7; V gene: TRBV11-3; D gene: .; clone size: .; CDR3 protein: ASSPDRSEQY
J gene: TRBJ1-1; V gene: TRBV7-9; D gene: .; clone size: few; CDR3 protein: ASSLTDNTEAF
J gene: TRBJ2-1; V gene: TRBV25-1; D gene: .; clone size: .; CDR3 protein: ASSELRGGLSSYNEQF
J gene: TRBJ2-7; V gene: TRBV7-6; D gene: .; clone size: .; CDR3 protein: ASSLDEDQRAYEQY
J gene: TRBJ2-1; V gene: TRBV6-5; D gene: .; clone size: once; CDR3 protein: ASSIANEQF
J gene: TRBJ2-5; V gene: TRBV6-4; D gene: .; clone size: .; CDR3 protein: ARGGEETQY
J gene: TRBJ2-7; V gene: TRBV4-1; D gene: TRBD1; clone size: .; CDR3 protein: ASSLAGQAGPKY
J gene: TRBJ1-2; V gene: TRBV19; D gene: .; clone size: .; CDR3 protein: ASSIVTGGASGYT
J gene: TRBJ2-1; V gene: TRBV19; D gene: TRBD2; clone size: .; CDR3 protein: ATTASGSYNEQF
J gene: TRBJ1-2; V gene: TRBV9; D gene: .; clone size: few; CDR3 protein: ASSVWGTPNYGYT
J gene: .; V gene: TRBV4-1; D gene: .; clone size: .; CDR3 protein: ASSQVTQGGTSYEQY
J gene: TRBJ2-4; V gene: TRBV7-2; D gene: .; clone size: once; CDR3 protein: ASSLILFMYGPGGNIQY
J gene: TRBJ2-7; V gene: TRBV5-1; D gene: .; clone size: .; CDR3 protein: ASSLDLVGEQY
J gene: TRBJ2-5; V gene: TRBV4-3; D gene: .; clone size: .; CDR3 protein: ASSQRLGGQETQY